Below, one T cell receptor beta chain is given with its context. CDR1 and CDR2 (germline): LGHDT, YNNKEL (reference sequence). This CDR3 comprises 16 residues. V was pared by 6 bases and J by 4 bases, with 9 bases of the junction left unmatched. The data originate from a study of blood T cell repertoires in COVID-19. Assay used: immunoSEQ multiplex PCR; TCRdb lists only in-frame clones, some missing. The table has roughly 200,000 clones, approximately 85% seen once. Clinical history as reported by participants underpinned cohort assignment. The specimen was PBMCs or T cells enriched from blood (not recorded which). The sequence was obtained from a woman between 25 and 40 years old who had recovered from COVID-19. This chain joins TRBV3-1 (or the pseudogene TRBV3-2) and TRBJ2-1, with 10 bases matching TRBD2. CDR3 in amino acids: CASRAIAGGLYNEQFF. The CDR3 DNA reads TGTGCCAGCAGGGCTATAGCGGGAGGACTATACAATGAGCAGTTCTTC.